What follows are 9 T cell receptor beta chains derived from one specimen sequenced in a study of tumor-infiltrating lymphocytes in primary liver carcinoma (dated 2017 in TCRdb). Blood RNA was extracted from unsorted whole blood with TRIzol reagent; germline DNA came from the DNeasy Blood & Tissue kit. Sequenced on an Illumina HiSeq 2500. Starting from approximately 0.5 ug total RNA, TCRbeta-specific cDNA was produced by reverse transcription with a constant-region primer and ProtoScript II reverse transcriptase. TCRbeta libraries were built with three nested multiplex PCR rounds, a slightly modified ARM-PCR procedure. Each of the first two PCR rounds ran for nine to ten cycles and used multiplex TRBV1-TRBV30 forward primers together with a Cbeta reverse primer. Using fastp at Q25 and MiXCR, TCRdb reprocessed the public reads and kept productive beta chains. Each record represents a unique CDR3 protein, reported with the most common genes and DNA among its rows. The sample has fewer than 350,000 distinct CDR3 sequences on record, about 62% of them singletons. In total, the top ten clones hold roughly 9% of the sample.

The sequencing sample was made of peripheral blood. All receptors come from a man between 40 and 49 years old with primary liver carcinoma and hepatitis B virus infection.

In regard to this clonotype: An end of the junction does not agree with germline; a read error may underlie this. The rearrangement joins TRBV11-2 to TRBJ2-3, with D maybe TRBD1 (6 bases). The CDR3 covers 16 residues. Germline CDR1 and CDR2: SGHAT and FQNNGV. The CDR3 sequence is CDSSLGDRPFTDTQYF. The DNA for the CDR3 is TGTGACAGCAGCTTAGGAGACAGGCCTTTCACAGATACGCAGTATTTT. Full variable domain (remainder filled in from reference TRBV11-2 and TRBJ2-3): EAGVAQSPRYKIIEKRQSVAFWCNPISGHATLYWYQQILGQGPKLLIQFQNNGVVDDSQLPKDRFSAERLKGVDSTLKIQPAKLEDSAVYLCDSSLGDRPFTDTQYFGPGTRLTVL.

With respect to this clonotype: Likely a read error: the CDR3 ends without its conserved phenylalanine or tryptophan. This sequence joins TRBV6-6 and TRBJ2-3; possibly TRBD2 for D (5 bases). V lost 6 bases, J lost 2 bases, and 21 bases lay in between. The CDR3 runs 17 residues. CDR1 is MNHNY, CDR2 SVGAGI, per germline (reference sequence). CDR3 DNA: TGTGCCAGCAGACTTACGGAGGCTAGCAGCCCCACAGATACGCAGTATTCT. Protein product: CASRLTEASSPTDTQYS.

Concerning this clonotype itself: This may be a read error, as it is one base from a much larger clone. In this CDR3 the conserved last residue, phenylalanine or tryptophan, is missing, so a read error is likely. V gene TRBV6-1 combines with J gene TRBJ2-3, with D perhaps TRBD2 (5 bases). This CDR3 region has 13 residues. Germline CDR1 reads MNHNS; CDR2 reads SASEGT. Trimming shortened V by 5 bases and J by 7 bases, and 13 bases separated the two germline ends. CDR3 residues: CASSLDPGNTQYL. For the CDR3, the DNA is TGTGCCAGCAGTCTTGACCCCGGGAATACGCAGTATCTT.

The rearrangement joins TRBV4-3 to TRBJ2-1; TRBD2 matches 7 bases. V trimming: 2 bases; J trimming: 8 bases; junction bases outside the gene matches: 15. Germline assignment: CDR1 LGHNA and CDR2 YSLEER. The CDR3 contains 17 residues. CDR3 DNA: TGCGCCAGCAGCCAATACCGTAGTGGGAGGGCCTTGGATGAGCAGTTCTTC. Translating gives CASSQYRSGRALDEQFF.

This clonotype has at least ten counts. The V gene is TRBV10-3, the J gene TRBJ1-1, with 7 bases matching TRBD1. J lost 6 bases, V lost 6 bases, and 10 bases had no gene match. Germline V lookup: CDR1 ENHRY, CDR2 SYGVKD. This CDR3 comprises 14 residues. CDR3 sequence: CAIRGTATRAEAFF. Here the CDR3 DNA reads TGTGCCATCAGGGGGACAGCCACAAGGGCTGAAGCTTTCTTT.

The chain uses TRBV12-3 or TRBV12-4 and TRBJ1-3, with D possibly TRBD1 on 5 matching bases. Trimming removed 4 bases from V and 2 bases from J, with 9 bases in between. The CDR3 length is 14 residues. CDR3 amino acids: CASSSGIPGNTIYF. The CDR3 nucleotides read TGTGCCAGCAGTTCAGGGATCCCTGGAAACACCATATATTTT.

With regard to this clonotype: The junction departs from germline at one end; a sequencing error may be responsible. The chain couples TRBV6-1 to TRBJ1-1; D is possibly TRBD1 (6 bases). Germline V gene sequence: CDR1 MNHNS, CDR2 SASEGT. The CDR3 length is 15 residues. The CDR3 nucleotides are TGTGCCACAGAATTTGGGGGGCTTAAAAACACTGAAGCTTCCTTT. Translation: CATEFGGLKNTEASF.

This clonotype came up a few times. The rearrangement joins TRBV5-1 to TRBJ2-3; D is ambiguous. V lost 4 bases to trimming and J lost 6 bases, with 15 bases between them. Germline CDR1 SGHRS, CDR2 YFSETQ. This CDR3 is built from 14 residues. The CDR3 DNA reads TGCGCCAGCAGCGTACGGGCCAAAGGGGATACGCAGTATTTT. This encodes CASSVRAKGDTQYF. Supplemented by reference TRBV5-1 and TRBJ2-3, the full variable domain reads KAGVTQTPRYLIKTRGQQVTLSCSPISGHRSVSWYQQTPGQGLQFLFEYFSETQRNKGNFPGRFSGRQFSNSRSEMNVSTLELGDSALYLCASSVRAKGDTQYFGPGTRLTVL.

The chain carries TRBV4-1 and TRBJ2-1; 10 bases are a match to TRBD2. Germline CDR1 MGHRA, CDR2 YSYEKL. Trimming took 1 base from V and 7 from J; bases not matched to a gene: 7. The CDR3 totals 16 residues. The CDR3 region has the DNA TGCGCCAGCAGCCAAGTCGCTAGCGGGAGTCGGAATGAGCAGTTCTTC. It encodes CASSQVASGSRNEQFF.